The 10 T cell receptor beta chains in this list originate from one sample, sequenced in a study of T cells in Graves' hyperthyroidism and ophthalmopathy. Amplified regions were TCR beta CDR3 sequences from RNA transcripts. First-round RT-PCR targeting the TCR CDR3 was performed with the HTBI primer set. TCRdb analysed the multiplex PCR reads with MiXCR anew, one entry per CDR3 protein. Among some 760,000 distinct CDR3 sequences listed, around 13% were seen once. Material for sequencing was blood. The receptors here all came from a woman in her late teens or twenties with Graves' hyperthyroidism.

This clonotype was detected only a few times. V is TRBV15 and J is TRBJ2-7, with 10 positions matching TRBD1. The junction had 5 bases not matched to a gene; V was cut back by 5 bases and J by 4 bases. Looked up from germline, CDR1 is LNHNV and CDR2 is YYDKDF (reference sequence). This CDR3 spans 14 amino acids. CDR3: CATSLRDRGYEQYF. Written as DNA, the CDR3 is TGTGCCACCAGCCTCCGGGACAGGGGTTACGAGCAGTACTTC. The full variable domain, in which reference TRBV15 and TRBJ2-7 provide the parts outside the CDR3, is DAMVIQNPRYQVTQFGKPVTLSCSQTLNHNVMYWYQQKSSQAPKLLFHYYDKDFNNEADTPDNFQSRRPNTSFCFLDIRSPGLGDTAMYLCATSLRDRGYEQYFGPGTRLTVT.

V gene TRBV24-1 combines with J gene TRBJ2-2; 12 nucleotides match TRBD1. From germline, CDR1 is KGHDR and CDR2 SFDVKD. V shed 9 bases, J shed 5 bases, and the junction held 3 bases outside the gene matches. The CDR3 has 14 amino acids. CDR3 protein: CATGTGGFTGELFF. CDR3 nucleotides: TGTGCCACCGGGACAGGGGGCTTTACCGGGGAGCTGTTTTTT.

This clonotype appeared a few times. V is TRBV11-2 and J is TRBJ2-5; 12 nucleotides match TRBD2. Germline V gives CDR1 SGHAT, CDR2 FQNNGV. V was clipped by 1 base and J by 4 bases; unmatched bases: 7. The CDR3 contains 17 residues. CDR3 amino acids: CASSLVLAGGSRETQYF. In DNA, the CDR3 is TGTGCCAGCAGCTTAGTACTAGCGGGAGGTTCACGAGAGACCCAGTACTTC.

The gene calls are TRBV6-1 and TRBJ2-7, with TRBD1 matching 7 bases. The germline V gene encodes CDR1 MNHNS and CDR2 SASEGT. The CDR3 loop spans 14 amino acids. V was clipped by 6 bases and J by 7 bases; unmatched bases: 12. CDR3 loop: CASRPDMVTGEQYF. The CDR3, as DNA: TGTGCCAGCAGGCCGGACATGGTGACAGGGGAGCAGTACTTC.

This clonotype was counted ten times or more. The gene calls are TRBV2 and TRBJ2-7; TRBD1 matches at 9 bases. V lost 6 bases, J lost 2 bases, and 2 bases stayed unmatched. This CDR3 has 13 residues. CDR1 SNHLY and CDR2 FYNNEI come from the germline V gene. This chain's CDR3 is CASRQGAAYEQYF. For the CDR3, the DNA is TGTGCCAGCAGACAGGGGGCTGCCTACGAGCAGTACTTC.

A few counts support this clonotype. The V and J genes are TRBV20-1 and TRBJ1-5; D is perhaps TRBD1 (6 bases). CDR1 is DFQATT and CDR2 is SNEGSKA in the germline V gene (reference sequence). The CDR3 loop spans 12 amino acids. The V gene lost 3 bases and the J gene lost 9 bases, with 12 bases spanning the gap. The chain's CDR3 is CSARDSLSPQHF. As DNA, the CDR3 is TGCAGTGCTAGGGACAGCCTCTCGCCCCAGCATTTT.

The chain joins TRBV14 to TRBJ1-3; 7 bases map to TRBD1. CDR1 and CDR2 (germline): SGHDN, FVKESK. There are 16 residues in the CDR3. V lost 4 bases, J lost 2 bases, and 8 bases stayed unmatched. CDR3 loop: CASSLPGQPTGNTIYF. In DNA, the CDR3 is TGTGCCAGCAGCCTTCCGGGACAGCCGACTGGAAACACCATATATTTT.

In this sample, this clonotype turned up many times. The genes are TRBV11-2 and TRBJ1-1; D may be TRBD1 (6 bases). V was cut by 4 bases and J by 0 bases, with 15 bases left in between. CDR1 and CDR2 (germline): SGHAT, FQNNGV. The CDR3 is 16 amino acids. The CDR3 DNA reads TGTGCCAGCAGCTCCAGGACAGCCTCGATGAACACTGAAGCTTTCTTT. Protein product: CASSSRTASMNTEAFF.

This clonotype was seen only a few times. CDR3 protein: CSARGVGGLDYEQYF. The CDR3 DNA reads TGCAGTGCTAGGGGGGTAGGGGGCCTGGACTACGAGCAGTACTTC. J is TRBJ2-7 and V is TRBV20-1, with 7 nucleotides matching TRBD1. This CDR3 contains 15 residues. Looked up from germline, CDR1 is DFQATT and CDR2 is SNEGSKA (reference sequence). The ends lost 3 bases at V and 3 bases at J; junction bases unmatched: 11.

The V call is TRBV7-8, the J call TRBJ1-5, with 7 bases fitting TRBD1. V was pared by 0 bases and J by 2 bases, with 10 bases of the junction left unmatched. Germline CDR1 and CDR2: SGHVS and FQNEAQ. The length of the CDR3 is 18 residues. CDR3 residues: CASSLALSQGVGNQPQHF. Here the CDR3 DNA reads TGTGCCAGCAGCTTAGCATTGTCGCAGGGGGTGGGCAATCAGCCCCAGCATTTT.